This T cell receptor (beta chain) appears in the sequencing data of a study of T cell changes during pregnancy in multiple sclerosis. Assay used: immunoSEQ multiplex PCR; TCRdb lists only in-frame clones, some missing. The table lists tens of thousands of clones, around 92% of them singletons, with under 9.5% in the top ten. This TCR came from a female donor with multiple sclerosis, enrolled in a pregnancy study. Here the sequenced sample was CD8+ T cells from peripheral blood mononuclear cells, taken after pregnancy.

The CDR3 DNA is TGCGCCAGCAGCCAAGTATTCTTGCGGGAGATAACAGATACGCAGTATTTT. Translation gives CASSQVFLREITDTQYF. The rearrangement links TRBV4-1 to TRBJ2-3; 7 nucleotides agree with TRBD2. The germline V gene encodes CDR1 MGHRA and CDR2 YSYEKL. The CDR3 runs to 17 residues. After removal of 1 base from V and 3 bases from J, the junction contained 10 bases not matched to a gene.